This entry lists 15 T cell receptor beta chains sequenced from one sample in a study of blood T cell repertoires in COVID-19 (TCRdb year 2020). Library generation was performed with the immunoSEQ multiplex PCR assay. TCRdb retrieved this table from immuneACCESS and kept in-frame rearrangements only. Not all clones are present; in checked studies, unresolved V genes account for under half, and no reason is known for the remainder. The sample has roughly 150,000 clones on record, 85% of them singletons. The ten largest clones take up 8% to 9% of the sample. What was sequenced was peripheral blood. The source of these receptors is a woman aged 60 to 75 with COVID-19, enrolled during active disease.

This clone is classed as medium-sized. The V call is TRBV10-1, the J call TRBJ2-1, with 7 bases lining up with TRBD2. J lost 7 bases, V lost 4 bases, and 4 bases had no gene match. The CDR3 runs 13 residues. Germline CDR1 WNHNN, CDR2 SYGVQD (reference sequence). The DNA for the CDR3 is TGCGCCAGCAGTGCGCGGGAGAGAAATGAGCAGTTCTTC. This sequence encodes CASSARERNEQFF.

The rearrangement joins TRBV6-5 to TRBJ1-4, with D perhaps TRBD1 (6 bases). Germline loops: CDR1 MNHEY, CDR2 SVGAGI. V lost 8 bases and J 8 bases, leaving 18 bases between the germline ends. This CDR3 has 14 residues. The CDR3 sequence is CASGMGQGLEKLFF. The CDR3 DNA is TGTGCCAGCGGAATGGGGCAGGGGCTAGAAAAACTGTTTTTT.

J is TRBJ1-3 and V is TRBV11-1; 9 nucleotides align to TRBD1. The ends lost 5 bases at V and 3 bases at J; junction bases unmatched: 5. The V gene's germline CDR1 is SGHAT and CDR2 FQDESV (reference sequence). This CDR3 has 15 residues. CDR3 sequence: CASSTTGGRGNTIYF. DNA for the CDR3: TGTGCCAGCAGCACCACAGGGGGCCGTGGAAACACCATATATTTT.

This clone was observed a handful of times. The chain combines TRBV5-8 with TRBJ2-6, with a weak D call TRBD1 (5 bases). V shed 3 bases and J shed 1 base, with 11 bases lying between them. Germline assignment: CDR1 SGHTS and CDR2 YDEGEE. CDR3 length: 16 residues. CDR3 protein: CASSSRQISGANVLTF. CDR3 bases: TGTGCCAGCAGCTCCAGACAGATATCTGGGGCCAACGTCCTGACTTTC.

V gene TRBV5-1 combines with J gene TRBJ1-1; 8 bases align to TRBD1. There are 15 residues in the CDR3. The germline V gene encodes CDR1 SGHRS and CDR2 YFSETQ. V lost 0 bases to trimming and J lost 5 bases; unmatched junction nucleotides: 6. The CDR3 sequence: CASSLVVTGGTEAFF. The CDR3 nucleotides are TGCGCCAGCAGCTTGGTCGTTACAGGGGGGACTGAAGCTTTCTTT.

This chain links TRBV5-1 with TRBJ2-3, with D possibly matching TRBD1 (5 bases). CDR1 and CDR2 from the germline V gene are SGHRS and YFSETQ. V was clipped by 7 bases and J by 3 bases, with 12 bases between them. The length of the CDR3 is 13 residues. The CDR3 DNA reads as TGCGCCAGCTGCACCCAGGGAACAGATACGCAGTATTTT. This codes for CASCTQGTDTQYF.

The CDR3 coding sequence is TGTGCCAGCAGTTTATCGTCGCGGGAGGGGAGCTCCTACAATGAGCAGTTCTTC. Translated: CASSLSSREGSSYNEQFF. The chain employs TRBV27 and TRBJ2-1; TRBD2 agrees at 9 bases. With 0 bases clipped from V and 0 bases from J, the junction kept 6 bases outside the gene matches. Germline CDR1 and CDR2: MNHEY and SMNVEV (reference sequence). The CDR3 length is 18 residues.

V and J are TRBV7-2 and TRBJ1-5; D is unclear. The CDR3 extends over 14 amino acids. With 6 bases removed from V and 0 bases from J, the gap between germline ends came to 9 bases. Looked up from germline, CDR1 is SGHTA and CDR2 is FQGNSA. In DNA, the CDR3 is TGTGCCAGCAGTTCGGGAGCTAGCAATCAGCCCCAGCATTTT. Its translation: CASSSGASNQPQHF.

The chain joins TRBV12-5 to TRBJ1-1; tentative D call: TRBD1 (6 bases). The germline V and J ends were trimmed by 1 base and 10 bases, with 13 bases remaining between them. This CDR3 spans 13 amino acids. CDR1 is LGHNT and CDR2 is FRNRAP in the germline V gene. CDR3 coding DNA: TGTGCTAGTGGTTTGGAAGGGGGGGGCCGAGCTTTCTTT. It translates to CASGLEGGGRAFF.

This chain joins TRBV3-1 (or the pseudogene TRBV3-2) and TRBJ1-5; the D gene is possibly TRBD1 (5 bases). Trimming took off 0 bases at V and 2 bases at J, with 11 bases between the two ends. Germline CDR1 is LGHDT and CDR2 is YNNKEL (reference sequence). CDR3 length equals 16 residues. The CDR3 coding sequence is TGTGCCAGCAGCCAAGATTGGGGAGGGGGCAATCAGCCCCAGCATTTT. Encoded protein: CASSQDWGGGNQPQHF.

For this clone: At one of its ends the junction is not consistent with the germline gene, which may arise from a read error. The V and J genes are TRBV11-2 and TRBJ2-5, with 7 bases lining up with TRBD2. Germline CDR1 and CDR2: SGHAT and FQNNGV. The CDR3 covers 12 residues. Here the CDR3 reads CASSLELAGPHF. The CDR3 nucleotides are TGTGCCAGCAGCTTAGAGTTAGCGGGTCCGCACTTC.

This sequence joins TRBV6-5 and TRBJ1-1; possible D gene TRBD1, 5 bases. With 4 bases removed from V and 4 bases from J, the gap between germline ends came to 16 bases. This CDR3 comprises 15 residues. CDR1 MNHEY and CDR2 SVGAGI come from the germline V gene. The CDR3 sequence is CASSWAGRRITEAFF. Here the CDR3 DNA reads TGTGCCAGCAGTTGGGCAGGGAGGAGGATCACTGAAGCTTTCTTT.

This sequence joins TRBV5-4 and TRBJ1-1; D perhaps matches TRBD1 (6 bases). Trimming took off 2 bases at V and 10 bases at J, with 18 bases between the two ends. The germline V gene encodes CDR1 SGHNT and CDR2 YYREEE (reference sequence). The CDR3 consists of 14 residues. The chain's CDR3 is CASSFKTGRVGAFF. CDR3 coding DNA: TGTGCCAGCAGCTTTAAGACAGGAAGGGTGGGAGCTTTCTTT.

The sample holds a few counts of this clone. Written as DNA, the CDR3 is TGTGCCAGCAGGCCGGACAGGGGGAATTCACCCCTCCACTTT. This encodes CASRPDRGNSPLHF. The chain employs TRBV7-2 and TRBJ1-6, with TRBD1 matching over 10 bases. CDR3 length: 14 residues. The germline V gene has CDR1 SGHTA and CDR2 FQGNSA. V shed 6 bases, J shed 7 bases, and the junction held 3 bases outside the gene matches.

This chain uses TRBV6-5 with TRBJ1-5, with D possibly TRBD1 on 6 matching bases. V lost 6 bases, J lost 9 bases, and 15 bases lay in between. This CDR3 region has 13 residues. Germline CDR1 and CDR2: MNHEY and SVGAGI. The CDR3 DNA reads as TGTGCCAGCAGCCCCCCGGGGGGCCTGCCCCAGCATTTT. Amino acids: CASSPPGGLPQHF.